This TCR beta chain was found in a study of T cells after yellow fever vaccination. Study as a whole: For low cell numbers, libraries were made with SMART-Seq v4 Ultra Low Input. Study-wide results and limits: A small share of clonotypes appeared in both CD4 and CD8 compartments.

It was through 5'RACE template switching that TCR cDNA was made, with a universal primer site and UMIs added. Via MiXCR, TCRdb re-called the 5' RACE reads, giving one row per CDR3 protein. The table includes a few hundred thousand distinct CDR3 sequences, 4% detected once. This clonotype was seen repeatedly, ten times or more. What it binds is unknown. The CDR3 covers 15 residues. Germline V gene lookup returns CDR1 LGHNA and CDR2 YSLEER. Between the trimmed V and J ends, which lost 3 bases and 2 bases, there was a span of 13 bases. Sample: PBMCs, taken 5 days after the yellow fever booster vaccination. V and J are TRBV4-3 and TRBJ1-1, with D perhaps TRBD1 (6 bases). This clonotype was sampled from a man aged 18 to 30 who received the YFV17D yellow fever vaccine. CDR3 in amino acids: CASSQDPTGNTEAFF. CDR3 nucleotide sequence: TGCGCCAGCAGCCAGGACCCGACAGGTAACACTGAAGCTTTCTTT.